Shown below are 16 T cell receptor beta chains from a single sample sequenced in a study of early T cells in non-severe SARS-CoV-2 infection. TCRdb redid the calling of the 5' RACE reads with MiXCR, one entry per CDR3 protein. The sample has approximately 35,000 distinct CDR3 sequences, around 4% seen once. Input material: whole blood. The receptors stem from an adult who was a healthcare worker with PCR-confirmed SARS-CoV-2 infection or an uninfected control (not recorded which).

This clonotype has at least ten counts. The chain couples TRBV12-3 or TRBV12-4 to TRBJ1-3; D is perhaps TRBD1 (5 bases). The ends were cut back, 6 bases at V and 0 bases at J, with 15 bases in the middle. This CDR3 contains 16 residues. In DNA form, the CDR3 reads TGTGCCAGCAGCCCTCCGGGTAGGGGCTCTGGAAACACCATATATTTT. Its protein is CASSPPGRGSGNTIYF.

This clonotype was counted many times. V usage is TRBV7-9 and J usage is TRBJ2-7; weak D call: TRBD1 (6 bases). This CDR3 has 15 residues. V was cut by 1 base and J by 2 bases, with 12 bases left in between. Germline loops: CDR1 SEHNR, CDR2 FQNEAQ (reference sequence). The CDR3 reads CASSLGIEGAYEQYF. DNA for the CDR3: TGTGCCAGCAGCTTAGGGATCGAGGGGGCCTACGAGCAGTACTTC.

This clonotype was recorded many times. This chain links TRBV28 with TRBJ2-5; D might be TRBD1 or TRBD2, each matching 5 bases. The CDR3 loop spans 12 amino acids. The V and J ends lost 5 bases and 7 bases respectively, with 11 bases between them. The germline gives CDR1 MDHEN, CDR2 SYDVKM. The CDR3 region is CASSPEGRTQYF. The CDR3 coding sequence is TGTGCCAGCAGTCCTGAGGGGAGGACCCAGTACTTC.

This clonotype was counted many times. The chain is built from TRBV7-9 and TRBJ1-4; D ambiguous. Per the germline V gene, CDR1 is SEHNR and CDR2 is FQNEAQ (reference sequence). The V and J ends lost 1 base and 4 bases respectively, with 7 bases between them. The CDR3 has 14 amino acids. As DNA, the CDR3 is TGTGCCAGCAGCTTAGGAGAGATTAATGAAAAACTGTTTTTT. Translating gives CASSLGEINEKLFF. Variable domain in full (rest from reference TRBV7-9 and TRBJ1-4): DTGVSQNPRHKITKRGQNVTFRCDPISEHNRLYWYRQTLGQGPEFLTYFQNEAQLEKSRLLSDRFSAERPKGSFSTLEIQRTEQGDSAMYLCASSLGEINEKLFFGSGTQLSVL.

This clonotype has a count of ten or more. This chain links TRBV2 with TRBJ2-4; possible D gene TRBD1, 6 bases. CDR1 is SNHLY and CDR2 is FYNNEI in the germline V gene. V lost 9 bases and J 2 bases, leaving 17 bases between the germline ends. The CDR3 contains 15 residues. The CDR3 is CARGGSGASKNIQYF. As DNA, the CDR3 is TGTGCCAGAGGCGGGTCAGGGGCATCCAAAAACATTCAGTACTTC.

The chain is built from TRBV5-6 and TRBJ2-7, with D possibly being TRBD1 or TRBD2 (6 bases each). Trimming left V 6 bases short and J 0 bases short, with 19 bases between. Germline assignment: CDR1 SGHDT and CDR2 YYEEEE. The CDR3 has 16 residues. Here the CDR3 DNA reads TGTGCCAGCACCGATTGGGGGGCGAGGAGCTCCTACGAGCAGTACTTC. This sequence encodes CASTDWGARSSYEQYF.

This clonotype was seen only a few times. This rearrangement joins TRBV18 to TRBJ1-4, with D hard to call. CDR1 and CDR2 (germline): KGHSH, LQKENI. CDR3 size: 14 residues. V was trimmed by 4 bases and J by 8 bases, leaving 14 bases between them. In DNA form, the CDR3 reads TGTGCCAGCTCACTCGGGGTCCGGGAGGAAAAACTGTTTTTT. Encoded protein: CASSLGVREEKLFF.

This clonotype was observed many times. This chain joins TRBV4-2 and TRBJ1-6; D is uncertain. Germline CDR1 is LGHNA and CDR2 is YNFKEQ. Between the trimmed V and J ends, which lost 0 bases and 10 bases, there was a span of 16 bases. CDR3 length: 16 amino acids. The CDR3 DNA reads TGTGCCAGCAGCCAAGATAACGGCAGGCCGGGGTCACCCCTCCACTTT. Translated: CASSQDNGRPGSPLHF.

This clonotype was picked up many times. V gene TRBV6-1 combines with J gene TRBJ2-3, with no clear D. Germline lookup yields CDR1 MNHNS and CDR2 SASEGT. CDR3 length: 12 amino acids. V lost 1 base and J lost 7, with 6 bases in between. CDR3: CASSEGSNTQYF. The CDR3 DNA follows: TGTGCCAGCAGTGAAGGATCCAATACGCAGTATTTT.

The table lists this clonotype with many counts. The rearrangement links TRBV7-3 to TRBJ2-1; possibly TRBD1 for D (5 bases). This CDR3 is 14 amino acids long. Germline CDR1 is SGHTA and CDR2 is FQGTGA. Trimming cost V 5 bases and J 1 base, with 9 bases left between them. Written as DNA, the CDR3 is TGTGCCAGCAGCCCCAGGGTTTCCTACAATGAGCAGTTCTTC. Its protein product is CASSPRVSYNEQFF. Variable domain in full (rest from reference TRBV7-3 and TRBJ2-1): GAGVSQTPSNKVTEKGKYVELRCDPISGHTALYWYRQSLGQGPEFLIYFQGTGAADDSGLPNDRFFAVRPEGSVSTLKIQRTERGDSAVYLCASSPRVSYNEQFFGPGTRLTVL.

This clonotype was picked up many times. The CDR3 region has the DNA TGTGCCAGCAGCTTACCGGACAGGGAATATGGCTACACCTTC. Translated, it gives CASSLPDREYGYTF. This chain uses TRBV7-8 with TRBJ1-2, with 8 bases that match TRBD1. Germline CDR1 reads SGHVS; CDR2 reads FQNEAQ. The CDR3 consists of 14 residues. V lost 2 bases and J lost 5; bases outside the gene matches: 4.

This clonotype showed up many times. The chain links TRBV3-1 to TRBJ1-1; no firm D call. The CDR3 is 14 amino acids. Germline-derived CDR1 and CDR2 are LGHDT and YNNKEL (reference sequence). Trimming left V 4 bases short and J 1 base short, with 10 bases between. Here the CDR3 reads CASSRGRENTEAFF. The CDR3 DNA follows: TGTGCCAGCAGCCGTGGACGGGAGAACACTGAAGCTTTCTTT.

This clonotype was observed at least ten times. The CDR3 protein is CASSEGRTTYNEQFF. The DNA of the CDR3 is TGTGCCAGCAGCGAGGGCCGTACAACCTACAATGAGCAGTTCTTC. The gene calls are TRBV9 and TRBJ2-1; D uncertain. CDR1 is SGDLS, CDR2 YYNGEE, per germline. V was shortened by 3 bases and J by 2 bases, with 12 bases between the two germline ends. There are 15 residues in the CDR3.

This clonotype was seen many times. The chain links TRBV6-5 to TRBJ2-7; 9 bases agree with TRBD2. Germline CDR1 and CDR2: MNHEY and SVGAGI. Losses at the gene ends were 0 bases for V and 4 bases for J; bases not matched to a gene: 7. The CDR3 spans 16 residues. CDR3 amino acids: CASSYSASGIKYEQYF. In nucleotides, the CDR3 is TGTGCCAGCAGTTACTCGGCTAGCGGGATAAAATACGAGCAGTACTTC.

This clonotype was counted many times. The V gene is TRBV29-1, the J gene TRBJ2-2, with 11 bases that match TRBD1. The CDR3 totals 13 residues. CDR1 is SQVTM and CDR2 is ANQGSEA in the germline V gene. V shed 7 bases, J shed 4 bases, and the junction held 2 bases outside the gene matches. CDR3 protein: CSAGTGGTGELFF. DNA of the CDR3: TGCAGCGCTGGGACAGGGGGCACCGGGGAGCTGTTTTTT.

This clonotype occurred many times. The J gene is TRBJ2-5, the V gene TRBV5-1, with 8 bases aligning to TRBD1. The junction had 7 bases not matched to a gene; V was cut back by 4 bases and J by 2 bases. CDR3 length: 15 amino acids. CDR1 SGHRS and CDR2 YFSETQ come from the germline V gene. DNA for the CDR3: TGCGCCAGCAGCGACTACAGGGGGAGTCAAGAGACCCAGTACTTC. This encodes CASSDYRGSQETQYF.